This entry lists 10 T cell receptor beta chains sequenced from one sample in a study of Tregs in tolerant kidney transplant recipients. Libraries were prepared by immunoSEQ multiplex PCR; TCRdb keeps only in-frame clonotypes and omits some of them. The sample includes 120,000 or so clones, around 91% of them seen just once. The specimen sequenced was CD4+ T cells from blood. Receptor source: a human donor in good health.

V usage is TRBV6-4 and J usage is TRBJ2-3; 7 bases are shared with TRBD1. V shed 6 bases, J shed 2 bases, and the junction held 8 bases outside the gene matches. The germline CDR1 and CDR2 sequences are MRHNA and SNTAGT. The CDR3 consists of 15 residues. CDR3 residues: CASRRQGGTTDTQYF. The CDR3 bases are TGTGCCAGCAGGAGACAGGGTGGGACCACAGATACGCAGTATTTT.

The chain is built from TRBV7-3 and TRBJ2-2; D may match TRBD1 or TRBD2 (5 bases each). The V gene lost 5 bases and the J gene lost 6 bases, with 10 bases spanning the gap. CDR1 SGHTA and CDR2 FQGTGA come from the germline V gene. CDR3 length equals 13 residues. In DNA form, the CDR3 reads TGTGCCAGCAGCCAGGGACGGCCCGGGGAGCTGTTTTTT. It specifies CASSQGRPGELFF.

The chain recombines TRBV30 with TRBJ1-2; TRBD1 matches at 9 bases. V lost 3 bases to trimming and J lost 12 bases; unmatched junction nucleotides: 14. There are 14 residues in the CDR3. Germline-derived CDR1 and CDR2 are GTSNPN and SVGIG (reference sequence). The CDR3 sequence: CAWRDPGQGVYHTF. CDR3 nucleotide sequence: TGTGCCTGGAGGGATCCGGGACAGGGCGTCTATCACACCTTC.

The rearrangement joins TRBV6-5 to TRBJ2-5; 7 positions match TRBD1. This CDR3 spans 13 amino acids. With 6 bases clipped from V and 2 bases from J, the junction kept 3 bases outside the gene matches. Looked up from germline, CDR1 is MNHEY and CDR2 is SVGAGI. The CDR3 nucleotides are TGTGCCAGCAGCGGGACAGTACAAGAGACCCAGTACTTC. The encoded protein is CASSGTVQETQYF.

The chain employs TRBV29-1 and TRBJ2-5; D uncertain. The V and J ends lost 7 bases and 3 bases respectively, with 18 bases between them. Germline CDR1 is SQVTM and CDR2 is ANQGSEA. This CDR3 is built from 14 residues. The CDR3 sequence is CSGINPGHEETQYF. DNA for the CDR3: TGCAGCGGGATTAATCCAGGTCACGAAGAGACCCAGTACTTC.

V usage is TRBV7-8 and J usage is TRBJ2-7, with a weak D call TRBD1 (6 bases). V was clipped by 6 bases and J by 3 bases, with 15 bases between them. CDR1 is SGHVS and CDR2 is FQNEAQ in the germline V gene. CDR3 length equals 14 residues. CDR3 bases: TGTGCCAGCAGTCCAAACAGGGAAAGCTACGAGCAGTACTTC. Encoded protein: CASSPNRESYEQYF.

The chain uses TRBV7-3 and TRBJ2-3; D remains unclear. V lost 1 base to trimming and J lost 8 bases, with 10 bases between them. Germline lookup yields CDR1 SGHTA and CDR2 FQGTGA. The CDR3 loop spans 13 amino acids. Written as DNA, the CDR3 is TGTGCCAGCAGCTTAATAAATTCCGGTACGCAGTATTTT. It is translated as CASSLINSGTQYF.

The chain carries TRBV19 and TRBJ1-3; D remains ambiguous. The CDR3 runs 14 residues. Germline V gene sequence: CDR1 LNHDA, CDR2 SQIVND (reference sequence). Trimming cost V 3 bases and J 0 bases, with 6 bases left between them. The CDR3 region is CASSMGSSGNTIYF. CDR3 DNA: TGTGCCAGTAGTATGGGAAGCTCTGGAAACACCATATATTTT.

The rearrangement joins TRBV18 to TRBJ2-7; 7 positions agree with TRBD1. Germline lookup yields CDR1 KGHSH and CDR2 LQKENI. The junction had 2 bases not matched to a gene; V was cut back by 3 bases and J by 6 bases. The CDR3 is made up of 12 amino acids. The CDR3 DNA reads TGTGCCAGCTCACCGGGACAGCGCGAGCAGTACTTC. It is translated as CASSPGQREQYF.

In the case of this clone: Other DNA sequences in the same sample also yield this CDR3. The chain combines TRBV30 with TRBJ1-1; D might be TRBD1 (6 bases). The CDR3 length is 11 residues. Germline CDR1 and CDR2: GTSNPN and SVGIG (reference sequence). Trimming stripped 5 bases from V and 10 bases from J, with 14 bases between. In nucleotides, the CDR3 is TGTGCCTGGGATGGACAGACAGGAGCTTTCTTT. As protein: CAWDGQTGAFF.